The rows below give T cell receptor beta chains drawn from one sample of a study of T cells in Graves' hyperthyroidism and ophthalmopathy. TCRdb reprocessed the multiplex PCR reads with MiXCR, giving one entry per CDR3 protein. The sample consists of 540,000 or so distinct CDR3 sequences, around a sixth of them appearing once. The source material was blood. These receptors originate from a woman in her 30s with Graves' hyperthyroidism. Each CDR3 is given with its conserved first and last residue. The D gene is left open where the match is weak. Some rows mark clone size as missing; the rest say once, few, many or name a class of expanded clone.

CDR3: CASSPGTGGVTFTDTQYF; DNA: TGTGCCAGCAGCCCCGGGACAGGGGGTGTTACATTCACAGATACGCAGTATTTT; J: TRBJ2-3; size: many; D: TRBD1; V: TRBV7-3
CDR3: CASRATAGGTDTQYF; DNA: TGTGCCAGTAGGGCCACAGCGGGAGGGACAGATACGCAGTATTTT; J: TRBJ2-3; size: few; D: TRBD2; V: TRBV19
CDR3: CASSATTASYEQYF; DNA: TGCGCCAGCAGCGCGACTACCGCATCCTACGAGCAGTACTTC; J: TRBJ2-7; size: many; D: -; V: TRBV10-1
CDR3: CASSPGTSGSLNEQFF; DNA: TGCGCCAGCAGCCCCGGGACTAGCGGGAGTTTAAATGAGCAGTTCTTC; J: TRBJ2-1; size: few; D: TRBD2; V: TRBV5-1
CDR3: CASSLASGTYEQYF; DNA: TGTGCCAGCAGTTTAGCTAGCGGAACCTACGAGCAGTACTTC; J: TRBJ2-7; size: few; D: TRBD2; V: TRBV27
CDR3: CASSTAGTLYEQYF; DNA: TGTGCCAGCTCGACGGCCGGGACTCTCTACGAGCAGTACTTC; J: TRBJ2-7; size: few; D: -; V: TRBV6-2/TRBV6-3
CDR3: CATSNLRDTSNYGYTF; DNA: TGTGCCACCAGTAACCTCAGGGACACAAGTAACTATGGCTACACCTTC; J: TRBJ1-2; size: few; D: -; V: TRBV15
CDR3: CASTQDRAYYNEQFF; DNA: TGTGCCAGCACTCAGGACAGGGCTTACTACAATGAGCAGTTCTTC; J: TRBJ2-1; size: many; D: TRBD1; V: TRBV28
CDR3: CAREGQENTEAFF; DNA: TGTGCCAGGGAGGGACAGGAGAACACTGAAGCTTTCTTT; J: TRBJ1-1; size: many; D: TRBD1; V: TRBV2
CDR3: CASSPQDTAAYTEAFF; DNA: TGTGCCAGCAGTCCCCAGGATACAGCGGCCTACACTGAAGCTTTCTTT; J: TRBJ1-1; size: many; D: -; V: TRBV12-3/TRBV12-4
CDR3: CASSGLAGGPSYEQYF; DNA: TGCGCCAGCAGCGGACTAGCGGGAGGTCCGTCCTACGAGCAGTACTTC; J: TRBJ2-7; size: many; D: TRBD2; V: TRBV5-1
CDR3: CASSFGSFRDEQYF; DNA: TGTGCCAGCAGTTTCGGTAGTTTTAGGGACGAGCAGTACTTC; J: TRBJ2-7; size: many; D: -; V: TRBV27
CDR3: CSAPLTYTQYF; DNA: TGCAGTGCTCCCCTGACCTATACGCAGTATTTT; J: TRBJ2-3; size: many; D: -; V: TRBV20-1
CDR3: CASSPRLAGGGGELFF; DNA: TGTGCCAGCTCACCAAGACTAGCGGGAGGCGGCGGGGAGCTGTTTTTT; J: TRBJ2-2; size: -; D: TRBD2; V: TRBV18
CDR3: CASSLGAVTSGIYEQYF; DNA: TGCGCCAGCAGCTTGGGAGCGGTGACTAGCGGGATCTACGAGCAGTACTTC; J: TRBJ2-7; size: -; D: TRBD2; V: TRBV5-1
CDR3: CASSQDRIGPGELFF; DNA: TGTGCCAGCAGCCAAGACCGTATTGGCCCCGGGGAGCTGTTTTTT; J: TRBJ2-2; size: many; D: -; V: TRBV3-1
CDR3: CASKQGWTEAFF; DNA: TGTGCCAGCAAACAGGGTTGGACTGAAGCTTTCTTT; J: TRBJ1-1; size: many; D: -; V: TRBV2
CDR3: CASSSIRGGEQYF; DNA: TGTGCCAGCAGCTCAATTCGTGGGGGTGAGCAGTACTTC; J: TRBJ2-7; size: -; D: -; V: TRBV7-7
CDR3: CASIGTDRRGTQYF; DNA: TGTGCCAGCATAGGGACTGACCGTCGGGGAACCCAGTACTTC; J: TRBJ2-5; size: many; D: -; V: TRBV3-1
CDR3: CASSQAESSYEQYF; DNA: TGTGCCAGCAGTCAAGCGGAGTCGTCGTACGAGCAGTACTTC; J: TRBJ2-7; size: many; D: -; V: TRBV12-3/TRBV12-4
CDR3: CASSLVSGVGYEQYF; DNA: TGTGCCAGCAGTTTAGTTAGCGGAGTTGGCTACGAGCAGTACTTC; J: TRBJ2-7; size: -; D: -; V: TRBV27
CDR3: CASSPPLLTWAPTWVTDTQYF; DNA: TGTGCCAGCTCACCACCCCTCCTGACTTGGGCACCTACTTGGGTAACAGATACGCAGTATTTT; J: TRBJ2-3; size: -; D: -; V: TRBV7-2
CDR3: CASSLAQGGSYNEQFF; DNA: TGTGCCAGCAGCTTAGCTCAGGGGGGGTCCTACAATGAGCAGTTCTTC; J: TRBJ2-1; size: many; D: -; V: TRBV7-8
CDR3: CSARGTGIPGEQYF; DNA: TGCAGTGCTAGAGGAACAGGGATACCAGGCGAGCAGTACTTC; J: TRBJ2-7; size: few; D: -; V: TRBV20-1
CDR3: CASSTPRDRGQPQHF; DNA: TGTGCCAGCAGTACTCCCAGGGACAGGGGACAGCCCCAGCATTTT; J: TRBJ1-5; size: many; D: TRBD1; V: TRBV27
CDR3: CASSFGVAGTDTQYF; DNA: TGTGCCAGCAGCTTCGGGGTAGCGGGCACAGATACGCAGTATTTT; J: TRBJ2-3; size: many; D: -; V: TRBV7-3
CDR3: CASSESSGNNEQFF; DNA: TGCGCCAGCAGTGAGTCCTCAGGGAACAATGAGCAGTTCTTC; J: TRBJ2-1; size: -; D: -; V: TRBV10-1
CDR3: CASSQDAARGPQHF; DNA: TGTGCCAGCAGCCAAGATGCAGCCCGAGGGCCCCAGCATTTT; J: TRBJ1-5; size: many; D: -; V: TRBV3-1
CDR3: CASSYLGAGNQPQHF; DNA: TGTGCCAGCAGTTATCTCGGGGCGGGCAATCAGCCCCAGCATTTT; J: TRBJ1-5; size: many; D: -; V: TRBV6-2/TRBV6-3
CDR3: CASSQAVANEQFF; DNA: TGTGCCAGCAGCCAAGCGGTCGCCAATGAGCAGTTCTTC; J: TRBJ2-1; size: many; D: -; V: TRBV3-1
CDR3: CASSPLETYNEQFF; DNA: TGTGCCAGCTCTCCCCTTGAAACCTACAATGAGCAGTTCTTC; J: TRBJ2-1; size: few; D: -; V: TRBV18
CDR3: CATSDPRLGGHNEQFF; DNA: TGTGCCACCAGTGACCCCCGACTAGGTGGTCACAATGAGCAGTTCTTC; J: TRBJ2-1; size: many; D: -; V: TRBV24-1
CDR3: CASSPDRGRSETQYF; DNA: TGTGCCAGCAGCCCGGACAGGGGGCGTTCAGAGACCCAGTACTTC; J: TRBJ2-5; size: -; D: TRBD1; V: TRBV7-3
CDR3: CASSPAGGVYGYTF; DNA: TGTGCCAGCAGCCCAGCGGGGGGGGTCTATGGCTACACCTTC; J: TRBJ1-2; size: -; D: -; V: TRBV3-1
CDR3: CASSPRTHGNIQYF; DNA: TGTGCCAGCTCACCACGGACCCACGGAAACATTCAGTACTTC; J: TRBJ2-4; size: many; D: -; V: TRBV18
CDR3: CASSLVLAGGHNEQFF; DNA: TGTGCCAGCAGCTTAGTACTAGCGGGAGGGCACAATGAGCAGTTCTTC; J: TRBJ2-1; size: many; D: TRBD2; V: TRBV11-3
CDR3: CASSSSGNYNEQFF; DNA: TGTGCCAGCAGCTCCAGCGGGAACTACAATGAGCAGTTCTTC; J: TRBJ2-1; size: many; D: TRBD2; V: TRBV7-2
CDR3: CASQLGTSGFEQYF; DNA: TGTGCCAGTCAACTCGGGACTAGCGGGTTCGAGCAGTACTTC; J: TRBJ2-7; size: -; D: TRBD2; V: TRBV3-1
CDR3: CSSTTSSSYNEQFF; DNA: TGCAGCTCCACCACCTCGAGCTCCTACAATGAGCAGTTCTTC; J: TRBJ2-1; size: -; D: -; V: TRBV29-1
CDR3: CASRAGGSGNEQFF; DNA: TGTGCCAGCAGGGCGGGCGGGAGCGGGAATGAGCAGTTCTTC; J: TRBJ2-1; size: -; D: TRBD2; V: TRBV7-3
CDR3: CASSEYVRDEQFF; DNA: TGTGCCAGCAGTGAGTATGTTAGGGATGAGCAGTTCTTC; J: TRBJ2-1; size: many; D: -; V: TRBV6-1
CDR3: CASSLTGSDYGYTF; DNA: TGTGCCAGCAGTTTAACAGGGTCTGACTATGGCTACACCTTC; J: TRBJ1-2; size: -; D: -; V: TRBV12-3/TRBV12-4
CDR3: CASSLADYEQYF; DNA: TGTGCCAGCAGCCTTGCGGACTACGAGCAGTACTTC; J: TRBJ2-7; size: many; D: -; V: TRBV3-1
CDR3: CSVTRASALNEQFF; DNA: TGCAGTGTCACTAGGGCTAGCGCACTCAATGAGCAGTTCTTC; J: TRBJ2-1; size: many; D: -; V: TRBV20-1
CDR3: CASSQDRKGYTGELFF; DNA: TGTGCCAGCAGCCAAGATAGGAAAGGGTACACCGGGGAGCTGTTTTTT; J: TRBJ2-2; size: -; D: -; V: TRBV4-2
CDR3: CSVRRLAEQTDTQYF; DNA: TGCAGCGTGAGGAGACTAGCGGAGCAGACAGATACGCAGTATTTT; J: TRBJ2-3; size: -; D: TRBD2; V: TRBV29-1
CDR3: CASNVGGLYSLGYNEQFF; DNA: TGTGCCAGCAACGTGGGTGGCCTTTACTCCCTAGGGTACAATGAGCAGTTCTTC; J: TRBJ2-1; size: many; D: -; V: TRBV28
CDR3: CASSRRQGGRTGTDTQYF; DNA: TGTGCCAGCAGCCGCAGACAGGGGGGGAGAACCGGGACAGATACGCAGTATTTT; J: TRBJ2-3; size: many; D: TRBD1; V: TRBV3-1
CDR3: CSARVGLAGANEQFF; DNA: TGCAGTGCTAGAGTGGGACTAGCGGGAGCCAATGAGCAGTTCTTC; J: TRBJ2-1; size: -; D: TRBD2; V: TRBV20-1
CDR3: CASNRHTGGAGTEAFF; DNA: TGTGCCAGCAACCGACATACAGGGGGCGCCGGCACTGAAGCTTTCTTT; J: TRBJ1-1; size: many; D: TRBD1; V: TRBV28
CDR3: CSVEDSRLGLGASYGYTF; DNA: TGCAGCGTTGAAGATTCCCGCTTAGGCTTGGGAGCCTCCTATGGCTACACCTTC; J: TRBJ1-2; size: many; D: -; V: TRBV29-1
CDR3: CASSSSGDHQPQHF; DNA: TGTGCCAGCAGTTCTTCAGGGGATCATCAGCCCCAGCATTTT; J: TRBJ1-5; size: many; D: -; V: TRBV5-5
CDR3: CASSLGAGGRDTQYF; DNA: TGTGCCAGCAGCTTGGGAGCGGGAGGCAGAGATACGCAGTATTTT; J: TRBJ2-3; size: -; D: TRBD2; V: TRBV5-6